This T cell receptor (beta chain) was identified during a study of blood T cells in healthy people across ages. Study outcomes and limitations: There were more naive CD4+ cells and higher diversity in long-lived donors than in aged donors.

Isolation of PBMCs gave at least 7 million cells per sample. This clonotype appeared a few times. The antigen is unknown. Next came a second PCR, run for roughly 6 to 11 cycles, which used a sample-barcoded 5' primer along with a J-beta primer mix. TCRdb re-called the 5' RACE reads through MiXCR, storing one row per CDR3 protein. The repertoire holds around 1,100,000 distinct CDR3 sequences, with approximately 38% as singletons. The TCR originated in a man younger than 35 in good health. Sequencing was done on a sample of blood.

As DNA, the CDR3 is TGTGCCAGCAGACCGTCCAGGGGATATGAGCAGTTCTTC. Its protein is CASRPSRGYEQFF. The chain is built from TRBV7-2 and TRBJ2-1; perhaps TRBD1 as D (6 bases). CDR1 and CDR2 from the germline V gene are SGHTA and FQGNSA. V was clipped by 6 bases and J by 8 bases, with 14 bases between them. There are 13 residues in the CDR3.